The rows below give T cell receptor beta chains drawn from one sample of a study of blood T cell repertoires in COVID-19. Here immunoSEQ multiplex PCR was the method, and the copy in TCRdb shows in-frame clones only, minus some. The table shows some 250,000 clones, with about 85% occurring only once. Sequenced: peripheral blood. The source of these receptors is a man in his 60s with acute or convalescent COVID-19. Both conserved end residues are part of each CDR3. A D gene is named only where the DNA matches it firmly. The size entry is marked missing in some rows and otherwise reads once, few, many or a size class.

cdr3_nt: TGCGCCAGCAGCTTGAACGGAGATGAAAAACTGTTTTTT
cdr3_aa: CASSLNGDEKLFF
v_call: TRBV5-1
d_call: -
clone_size: -
j_call: TRBJ1-4

cdr3_nt: TGTGCCACCAGCAGAGGTCAGGGTGTAACTGGGACAGATACGCAGTATTTT
cdr3_aa: CATSRGQGVTGTDTQYF
v_call: TRBV15
d_call: -
clone_size: -
j_call: TRBJ2-3

cdr3_nt: TGTACCAGTAGTATACCAGGGTTCTATGGCTACACCTTC
cdr3_aa: CTSSIPGFYGYTF
v_call: TRBV19
d_call: -
clone_size: -
j_call: TRBJ1-2

cdr3_nt: TGTGCCAGCTCGCCGACTAGGGACAGTGAGCAGTTCTTC
cdr3_aa: CASSPTRDSEQFF
v_call: TRBV18
d_call: -
clone_size: -
j_call: TRBJ2-1

cdr3_nt: TGCGCCAGCAGCCCAACTCAGGGGGCGAACACCGGGGAGCTGTTTTTT
cdr3_aa: CASSPTQGANTGELFF
v_call: TRBV5-1
d_call: TRBD1
clone_size: -
j_call: TRBJ2-2

cdr3_nt: TGTGCCAGCTCCCCTTCCGGGACAGAAGGAAACACCATATATTTT
cdr3_aa: CASSPSGTEGNTIYF
v_call: TRBV18
d_call: TRBD1
clone_size: once
j_call: TRBJ1-3

cdr3_nt: TGTGCCAGCAGTGAAGTATGGGGGGGCGGGACCGGGGAGCTGTTTTTT
cdr3_aa: CASSEVWGGGTGELFF
v_call: TRBV6-1
d_call: -
clone_size: -
j_call: TRBJ2-2

cdr3_nt: TGTGCCAGCAGACCGGGACAGGCCGTAAACACCATATATTTT
cdr3_aa: CASRPGQAVNTIYF
v_call: TRBV3-1/TRBV3-2
d_call: TRBD1
clone_size: -
j_call: TRBJ1-3

cdr3_nt: TGTGCCAGCTCGCCGGGACTATCGGTGAATGAGCAGTTCTTC
cdr3_aa: CASSPGLSVNEQFF
v_call: TRBV18
d_call: TRBD2
clone_size: -
j_call: TRBJ2-1

cdr3_nt: TGTGCCACCAGCAGAGTAATAGGGGATGTTCGGTCCGGGGAGCTGTTTTTT
cdr3_aa: CATSRVIGDVRSGELFF
v_call: TRBV15
d_call: -
clone_size: -
j_call: TRBJ2-2

cdr3_nt: TGTGCCACTGGACAGGCCGACCTTTCCGGGGAGCTGTTTTTT
cdr3_aa: CATGQADLSGELFF
v_call: TRBV2
d_call: TRBD1
clone_size: -
j_call: TRBJ2-2

cdr3_nt: TGCGCCAGCAGCCTATTACAGGGCACTGAAGCTTTCTTT
cdr3_aa: CASSLLQGTEAFF
v_call: TRBV5-1
d_call: -
clone_size: few
j_call: TRBJ1-1

cdr3_nt: TGTGCCAGTAGTGAGAACACAGATACGCAGTATTTT
cdr3_aa: CASSENTDTQYF
v_call: TRBV19
d_call: -
clone_size: -
j_call: TRBJ2-3

cdr3_nt: TGTGCCACCCGGACTAGCGGGAGAACAGATACGCAGTATTTT
cdr3_aa: CATRTSGRTDTQYF
v_call: TRBV10-3
d_call: TRBD2
clone_size: -
j_call: TRBJ2-3

cdr3_nt: TGTGCCAGCAGTTTGCTAGCGGCTAAAGAGACCCAGTACTTC
cdr3_aa: CASSLLAAKETQYF
v_call: TRBV27
d_call: TRBD2
clone_size: -
j_call: TRBJ2-5

cdr3_nt: TGTGCCAGCAGTTACAGTACGACAGGGATTTACAATGAGCAGTTCTTC
cdr3_aa: CASSYSTTGIYNEQFF
v_call: TRBV6-5
d_call: TRBD1
clone_size: -
j_call: TRBJ2-1

cdr3_nt: TGTGCCAGCAGCTTAGTTTTCTGGGGCGCCGCCGGGGAGCTGTTTTTT
cdr3_aa: CASSLVFWGAAGELFF
v_call: TRBV7-9
d_call: -
clone_size: -
j_call: TRBJ2-2

cdr3_nt: TGCAGCGTTGACGGACAATCTCCCTATGGCTACACCTTC
cdr3_aa: CSVDGQSPYGYTF
v_call: TRBV29-1
d_call: -
clone_size: -
j_call: TRBJ1-2

cdr3_nt: TGTGCCAGCAGTGTAGGGACTAGCGGGATTAGCTCCTACAATGAGCAGTTCTTC
cdr3_aa: CASSVGTSGISSYNEQFF
v_call: TRBV6-2/TRBV6-3
d_call: TRBD2
clone_size: -
j_call: TRBJ2-1

cdr3_nt: TGTGCCATCAGAGGGGTTAGCGGGAGGGCCTACAATGAGCAGTTCTTC
cdr3_aa: CAIRGVSGRAYNEQFF
v_call: TRBV10-3
d_call: TRBD2
clone_size: few
j_call: TRBJ2-1

cdr3_nt: TGTGCCAGCAGCGATCCTCGGACAGGGGGGAAGAAAGAGACCCAGTACTTC
cdr3_aa: CASSDPRTGGKKETQYF
v_call: TRBV9
d_call: TRBD1
clone_size: -
j_call: TRBJ2-5

cdr3_nt: TGTGCCAGCAGCCTGAACTCTGGCGAGCAGTACTTC
cdr3_aa: CASSLNSGEQYF
v_call: TRBV11-1
d_call: -
clone_size: -
j_call: TRBJ2-7

cdr3_nt: TGTGCCAGTAGTACCCAACCGCGGAAGGGGGCTCAGCAGTACTTC
cdr3_aa: CASSTQPRKGAQQYF
v_call: TRBV19
d_call: TRBD1
clone_size: -
j_call: TRBJ2-7

cdr3_nt: TGTGCCACCAGCAGACAGGGGGCAACTAACTATGGCTACACCTTC
cdr3_aa: CATSRQGATNYGYTF
v_call: TRBV15
d_call: TRBD1
clone_size: -
j_call: TRBJ1-2

cdr3_nt: TGTGCCAGCAGCTTAGGACAGGGGGCGCATCAGCCCCAGCATTTT
cdr3_aa: CASSLGQGAHQPQHF
v_call: TRBV11-2
d_call: TRBD1
clone_size: -
j_call: TRBJ1-5

cdr3_nt: TGTGCCAGCAGTTTATCACTGAACAATGAGCAGTTCTTC
cdr3_aa: CASSLSLNNEQFF
v_call: TRBV27
d_call: -
clone_size: -
j_call: TRBJ2-1

cdr3_nt: TGTGCCAGCAGCAACCCGGAAGGGGCAGATACGCAGTATTTT
cdr3_aa: CASSNPEGADTQYF
v_call: TRBV14
d_call: -
clone_size: -
j_call: TRBJ2-3

cdr3_nt: TGTGCCTGGAGATCCGACAGGGGGCAGGTTGAAGCTTTCTTT
cdr3_aa: CAWRSDRGQVEAFF
v_call: TRBV30
d_call: TRBD1
clone_size: many
j_call: TRBJ1-1

cdr3_nt: TGCGCCAGCAGCCACCAGAGGGTAGGGACTATCAGATACGAGCAGTACTTC
cdr3_aa: CASSHQRVGTIRYEQYF
v_call: TRBV4-1
d_call: TRBD2
clone_size: -
j_call: TRBJ2-7

cdr3_nt: TGCGCCAGCAGCGCCCGGACAGGGGTAGGCTACACCTTC
cdr3_aa: CASSARTGVGYTF
v_call: TRBV5-1
d_call: TRBD1
clone_size: -
j_call: TRBJ1-2

cdr3_nt: TGCAGTGCTAGACTTACTTGGGAAGCTTTCTTT
cdr3_aa: CSARLTWEAFF
v_call: TRBV20-1
d_call: -
clone_size: once
j_call: TRBJ1-1

cdr3_nt: TGTGCCAGCAGCCCAGGGCGTGGGGGCAATCAGCCCCAGCATTTT
cdr3_aa: CASSPGRGGNQPQHF
v_call: TRBV7-9
d_call: -
clone_size: -
j_call: TRBJ1-5

cdr3_nt: TGTGCCAGCAGCCAAGACGAGACTAGGACCCACGAGCAGTACTTC
cdr3_aa: CASSQDETRTHEQYF
v_call: TRBV3-1/TRBV3-2
d_call: -
clone_size: -
j_call: TRBJ2-7

cdr3_nt: TGTGCCAGCAGTTTAATCAGGGAAGCTTTCTTT
cdr3_aa: CASSLIREAFF
v_call: TRBV28
d_call: -
clone_size: once
j_call: TRBJ1-1

cdr3_nt: TGCGCCAGCAGTGACAAGCGGGGGGATACAGATACGCAGTATTTT
cdr3_aa: CASSDKRGDTDTQYF
v_call: TRBV10-1
d_call: TRBD2
clone_size: many
j_call: TRBJ2-3

cdr3_nt: TGTGCCAGCAGTTTATGGGGGGCTGGGCCGGGCACAGATACGCAGTATTTT
cdr3_aa: CASSLWGAGPGTDTQYF
v_call: TRBV28
d_call: -
clone_size: -
j_call: TRBJ2-3

cdr3_nt: TGTGCCAGCAGCTTGGTGGTAGCGGGGATACTCCGCGAGCAGTACTTC
cdr3_aa: CASSLVVAGILREQYF
v_call: TRBV5-6
d_call: TRBD2
clone_size: -
j_call: TRBJ2-7

cdr3_nt: TGTGCCAGCAGTGCTGGACTAGCGGGAACTTCCTACGAGCAGTACTTC
cdr3_aa: CASSAGLAGTSYEQYF
v_call: TRBV6-2/TRBV6-3
d_call: TRBD2
clone_size: few
j_call: TRBJ2-7

cdr3_nt: TGTGCCAGCACCCGAGGAGACCAAGAGACCCAGTACTTC
cdr3_aa: CASTRGDQETQYF
v_call: TRBV28
d_call: -
clone_size: -
j_call: TRBJ2-5

cdr3_nt: TGTGCCAGCAGTGCTAGTGTGGGGGGGGATGAGCAGTTCTTC
cdr3_aa: CASSASVGGDEQFF
v_call: TRBV6-4
d_call: TRBD2
clone_size: -
j_call: TRBJ2-1

cdr3_nt: TGCGCCAGCAGATTGGGGCGGGAGACCCAGTACTTC
cdr3_aa: CASRLGRETQYF
v_call: TRBV5-1
d_call: -
clone_size: -
j_call: TRBJ2-5

cdr3_nt: TGTGCCAGCAGCTCAGACGACAGCTACGAGCAGTACTTC
cdr3_aa: CASSSDDSYEQYF
v_call: TRBV7-9
d_call: -
clone_size: once
j_call: TRBJ2-7

cdr3_nt: TGTGCCAGCAGCTTCTGGGGTCGCGGGGCCACTGAAGCTTTCTTT
cdr3_aa: CASSFWGRGATEAFF
v_call: TRBV5-4
d_call: -
clone_size: -
j_call: TRBJ1-1

cdr3_nt: TGTGCCATCAGTGAGCCGGGACAGGTGAACACCGGGGAGCTGTTTTTT
cdr3_aa: CAISEPGQVNTGELFF
v_call: TRBV10-3
d_call: TRBD1
clone_size: -
j_call: TRBJ2-2

cdr3_nt: TGTGCCAGCAGTTTCCCCTCGGGACAGGGGGCGAAGACTGAAGCTTTCTTT
cdr3_aa: CASSFPSGQGAKTEAFF
v_call: TRBV6-2/TRBV6-3
d_call: TRBD1
clone_size: -
j_call: TRBJ1-1